The clone carrying this T cell receptor beta chain appeared many times. No antigen is known for it. The sample is drawn from a study of T cells in Graves' hyperthyroidism and ophthalmopathy. Study in general: Before treatment of any kind, peripheral blood was taken at initial diagnosis.

Exclusion followed for patients with uncontrolled infection, other autoimmune disease, pregnancy or lactation. Amplified TCR beta CDR3 regions derived from RNA transcripts. Initially, a first-round RT-PCR of the TCR CDR3 employed the HTBI primer set. Each CDR3 protein is one row after TCRdb ran MiXCR on the multiplex PCR reads. Among more than 300,000 distinct CDR3 sequences listed, approximately 18% were seen once. Findings and caveats of the study: Ophthalmopathy got predicted by the model a median around 6.8 months before its onset. Researchers report that a 13 V-J model separated ophthalmopathy from stable hyperthyroidism.

V lost 5 bases, J lost 0 bases, and 11 bases lay in between. This CDR3 spans 14 amino acids. The V gene's germline CDR1 is SGHRS and CDR2 YFSETQ. The sequence was obtained from a young man with Graves' ophthalmopathy. Material for sequencing was blood. The V and J genes are TRBV5-1 and TRBJ1-2; a possible D gene is TRBD1 (6 bases). Here the CDR3 reads CASRQGTTNYGYTF. Written as DNA, the CDR3 is TGCGCCAGCAGACAGGGAACAACTAACTATGGCTACACCTTC.